The rows below give T cell receptor beta chains drawn from one sample of a study of T cell responses to AZD1222 COVID-19 vaccine. Generated by immunoSEQ multiplex PCR, the TCRdb table keeps only in-frame clones and is missing some. The sample includes roughly 120,000 clones, about 89% of them seen just once. This specimen consisted of peripheral blood, obtained on day 0 of AZD1222 vaccination. These receptors were obtained from an adult in good health. Each CDR3 is given with its conserved first and last residue. D genes are given only for firm matches. Size tells how often a clone was seen (once, few, many) or the class of an expanded clone, and some rows leave it out.

d_gene	abundance	v_gene	j_gene	CDR3aa	CDR3nt
.	.	TRBV5-4	TRBJ2-5	CASSSRKLSEETQYF	TGTGCCAGCAGCTCCCGGAAGTTGAGTGAAGAGACCCAGTACTTC
.	.	TRBV7-2	TRBJ1-4	CASSLRVARATNEKLFF	TGTGCCAGCAGCTTACGGGTGGCCCGTGCAACTAATGAAAAACTGTTTTTT
.	.	TRBV4-1	TRBJ2-2	CASSQGNTGELFF	TGCGCCAGCAGCCAGGGTAACACCGGGGAGCTGTTTTTT
TRBD2	.	TRBV2	TRBJ2-7	CATAGDSGEQYF	TGTGCCACCGCGGGAGACTCTGGCGAGCAGTACTTC
.	.	TRBV7-6	TRBJ2-1	CASSSQGSSYNEQFF	TGTGCCAGCAGCAGTCAGGGGAGCTCCTACAATGAGCAGTTCTTC
.	.	TRBV4-3	TRBJ2-5	CASSQDRRETQYF	TGCGCCAGCAGCCAAGACAGAAGGGAGACCCAGTACTTC
TRBD1	few	TRBV6-2/TRBV6-3	TRBJ1-1	CASSTAQGARNTEAFF	TGTGCCAGCAGCACCGCCCAGGGGGCAAGGAACACTGAAGCTTTCTTT
.	.	TRBV28	TRBJ1-5	CASSFPRSGANQPQHF	TGTGCCAGCAGTTTTCCCCGTTCGGGGGCGAATCAGCCCCAGCATTTT
TRBD1	once	TRBV19	TRBJ1-2	CASRTGQMLANYGYTF	TGTGCCAGTAGGACGGGACAGATGCTAGCTAACTATGGCTACACCTTC
.	.	TRBV28	TRBJ1-2	CASNPGVRYGGYTF	TGTGCCAGCAACCCAGGGGTCCGGTACGGTGGCTACACCTTC
.	.	TRBV6-5	TRBJ1-4	CASRAPDRKGEKLFF	TGTGCCAGCAGAGCCCCGGACAGAAAGGGGGAAAAACTGTTTTTT
TRBD2	.	TRBV10-1	TRBJ2-5	CASSESKRGGGETQYF	TGCGCCAGCAGTGAGTCGAAGCGGGGGGGCGGAGAGACCCAGTACTTC
.	.	TRBV2	TRBJ2-1	CASSEGPQFF	TGTGCCAGCAGTGAGGGCCCGCAGTTCTTC
TRBD1	.	TRBV7-9	TRBJ1-6	CASTPTGDGAPLHF	TGTGCCAGCACACCAACAGGGGATGGGGCACCCCTCCACTTT